The clone carrying this T cell receptor beta chain was seen a few times. Its matching antigen is unknown. The sample is drawn from a study of human T cells and chemical hapten exposure. Study-wide background: A mostly female patient group had alopecia areata, totalis or universalis.

The library attached unique molecular identifiers to individual cDNA molecules. TCRdb passed the RACE reads through MiXCR, listing each CDR3 protein once. The profile shows about 120,000 distinct CDR3 sequences, around 11% of them singletons. Time point indicated: patch test 3, about 24 weeks after DPC sensitization. Treatment of the sample: therapeutic diphenylcyclopropenone sensitization with weekly scalp DPC. Extraction yielded total RNA from whole blood (unfractionated). Germline values: CDR1 SGHTA, CDR2 FQGNSA. The CDR3 runs 15 residues. V lost 1 base, J lost 6 bases, and 2 bases stayed unmatched. Study results and limitations: DPC sensitization did not alter TCRs above 1 in 1000 frequency.

Sequences were derived from whole blood, sampled in connection with sensitization to the hapten diphenylcyclopropenone (DPC). The rearrangement links TRBV7-2 to TRBJ1-6, with 8 bases lining up with TRBD1. This clonotype originated in a woman in her forties or fifties with alopecia areata. Some clones in this sample may be carry-over from other donors' samples. The CDR3, as DNA: TGTGCCAGCAGCTTAGGTGGACAGGGTAATTCACCCCTCCACTTT. Residues: CASSLGGQGNSPLHF. Drawing the rest from reference TRBV7-2 and TRBJ1-6, the complete variable domain is GAGVSQSPSNKVTEKGKDVELRCDPISGHTALYWYRQSLGQGLEFLIYFQGNSAPDKSGLPSDRFSAERTGGSVSTLTIQRTQQEDSAVYLCASSLGGQGNSPLHFGNGTRLTVT.